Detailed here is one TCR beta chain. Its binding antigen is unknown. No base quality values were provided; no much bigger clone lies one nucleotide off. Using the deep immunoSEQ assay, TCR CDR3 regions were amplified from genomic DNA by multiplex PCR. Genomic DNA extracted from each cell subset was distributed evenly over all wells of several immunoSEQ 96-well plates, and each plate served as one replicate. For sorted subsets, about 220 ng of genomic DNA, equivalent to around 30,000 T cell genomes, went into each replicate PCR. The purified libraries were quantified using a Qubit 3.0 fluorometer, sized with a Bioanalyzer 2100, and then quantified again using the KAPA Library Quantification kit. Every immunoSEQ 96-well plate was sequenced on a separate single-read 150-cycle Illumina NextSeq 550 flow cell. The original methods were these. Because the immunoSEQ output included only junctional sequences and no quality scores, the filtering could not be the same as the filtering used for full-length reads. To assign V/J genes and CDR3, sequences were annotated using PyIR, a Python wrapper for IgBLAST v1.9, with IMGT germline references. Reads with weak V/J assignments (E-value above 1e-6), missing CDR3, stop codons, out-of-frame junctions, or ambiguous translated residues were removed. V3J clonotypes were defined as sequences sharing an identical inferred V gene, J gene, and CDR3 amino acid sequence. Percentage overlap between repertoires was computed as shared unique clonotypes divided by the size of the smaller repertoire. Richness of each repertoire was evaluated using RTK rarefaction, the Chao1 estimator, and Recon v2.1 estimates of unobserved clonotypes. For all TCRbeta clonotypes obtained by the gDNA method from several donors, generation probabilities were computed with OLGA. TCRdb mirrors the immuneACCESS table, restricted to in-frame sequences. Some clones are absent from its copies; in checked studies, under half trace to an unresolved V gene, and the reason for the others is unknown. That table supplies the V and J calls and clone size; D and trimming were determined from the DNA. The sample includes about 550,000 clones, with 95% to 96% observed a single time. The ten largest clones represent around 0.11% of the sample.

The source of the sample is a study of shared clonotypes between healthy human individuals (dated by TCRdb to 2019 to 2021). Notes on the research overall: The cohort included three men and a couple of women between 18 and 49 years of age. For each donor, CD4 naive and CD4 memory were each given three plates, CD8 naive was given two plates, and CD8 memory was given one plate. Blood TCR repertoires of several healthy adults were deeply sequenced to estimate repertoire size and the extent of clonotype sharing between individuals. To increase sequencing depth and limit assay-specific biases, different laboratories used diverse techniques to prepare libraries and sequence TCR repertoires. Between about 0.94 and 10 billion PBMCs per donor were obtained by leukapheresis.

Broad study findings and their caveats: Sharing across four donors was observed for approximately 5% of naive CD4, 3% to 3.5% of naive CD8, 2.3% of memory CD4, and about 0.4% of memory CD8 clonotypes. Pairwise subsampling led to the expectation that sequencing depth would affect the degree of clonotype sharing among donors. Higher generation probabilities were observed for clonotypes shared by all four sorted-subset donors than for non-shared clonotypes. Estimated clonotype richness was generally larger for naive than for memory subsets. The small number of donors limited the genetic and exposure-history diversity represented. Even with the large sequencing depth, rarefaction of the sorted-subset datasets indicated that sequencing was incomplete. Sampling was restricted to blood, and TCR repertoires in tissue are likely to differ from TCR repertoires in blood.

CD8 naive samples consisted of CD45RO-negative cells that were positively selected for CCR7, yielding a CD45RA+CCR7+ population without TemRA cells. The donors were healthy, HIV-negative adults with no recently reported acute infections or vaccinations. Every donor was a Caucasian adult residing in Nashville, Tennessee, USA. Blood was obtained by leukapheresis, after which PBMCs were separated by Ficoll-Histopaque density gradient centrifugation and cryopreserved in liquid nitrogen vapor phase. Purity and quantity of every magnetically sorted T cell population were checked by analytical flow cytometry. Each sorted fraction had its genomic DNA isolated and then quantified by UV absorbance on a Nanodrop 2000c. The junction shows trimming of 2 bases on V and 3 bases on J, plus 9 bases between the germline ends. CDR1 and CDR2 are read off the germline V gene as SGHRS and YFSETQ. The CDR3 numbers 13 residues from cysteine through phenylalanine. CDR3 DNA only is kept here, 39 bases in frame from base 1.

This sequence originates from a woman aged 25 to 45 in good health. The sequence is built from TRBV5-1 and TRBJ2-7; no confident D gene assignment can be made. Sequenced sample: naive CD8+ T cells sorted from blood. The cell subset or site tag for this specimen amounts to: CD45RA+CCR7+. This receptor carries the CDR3 CASSFDGNYEQYF. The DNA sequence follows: TGCGCCAGCAGCTTCGACGGAAACTACGAGCAGTACTTC.